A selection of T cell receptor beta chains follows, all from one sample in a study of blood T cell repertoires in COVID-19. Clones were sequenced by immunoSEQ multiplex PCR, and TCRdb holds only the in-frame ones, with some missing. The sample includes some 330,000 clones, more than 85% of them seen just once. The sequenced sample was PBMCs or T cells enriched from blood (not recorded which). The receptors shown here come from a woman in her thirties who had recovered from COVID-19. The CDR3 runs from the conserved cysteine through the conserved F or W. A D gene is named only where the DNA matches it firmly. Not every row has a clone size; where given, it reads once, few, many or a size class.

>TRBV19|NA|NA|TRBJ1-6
CASSIILGSSGDSPLHF
TGTGCCAGTAGTATTATCCTTGGGTCCTCCGGGGATTCACCCCTCCACTTT
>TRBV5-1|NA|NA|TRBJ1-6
CASSYGQTSDSPLHF
TGCGCCAGCAGCTACGGACAGACCTCGGATTCACCCCTCCACTTT
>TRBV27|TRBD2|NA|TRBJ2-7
CASSSREVREQYF
TGTGCCAGCAGTTCTCGGGAGGTACGAGAGCAGTACTTC
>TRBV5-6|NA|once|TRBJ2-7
CASSPQQIPYEQYF
TGTGCCAGCAGCCCTCAACAGATTCCCTACGAGCAGTACTTC
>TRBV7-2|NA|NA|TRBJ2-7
CASSSAVEQYF
TGTGCCAGCAGCTCCGCGGTCGAGCAGTACTTC
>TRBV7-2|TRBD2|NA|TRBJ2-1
CASGPPGLANWNEQFF
TGTGCCAGCGGTCCACCGGGACTAGCAAATTGGAATGAGCAGTTCTTC
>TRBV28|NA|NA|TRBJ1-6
CATREGHNSPLHF
TGTGCCACCAGGGAGGGTCATAATTCACCCCTCCACTTT
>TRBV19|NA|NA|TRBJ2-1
CASSAQGLKYEQFF
TGTGCCAGTAGTGCTCAGGGACTGAAATATGAGCAGTTCTTC
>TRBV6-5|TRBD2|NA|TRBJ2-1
CASTLGGYNEQFF
TGTGCCAGCACCCTGGGGGGGTACAATGAGCAGTTCTTC
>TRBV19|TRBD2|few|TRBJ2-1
CASDTGTSSYNEQFF
TGTGCCAGTGACACCGGGACTAGCTCCTACAATGAGCAGTTCTTC
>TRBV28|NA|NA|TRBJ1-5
CASNGNSNQPQHF
TGTGCCAGCAACGGGAATAGCAATCAGCCCCAGCATTTT
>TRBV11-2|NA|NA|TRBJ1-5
CASSQNQLPGHGEGAQHF
TGTGCCAGCAGCCAAAACCAACTGCCGGGACACGGCGAGGGGGCCCAGCATTTT
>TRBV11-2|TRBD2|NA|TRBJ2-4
CASSLTSGGLAKNIQYF
TGTGCCAGCAGCTTGACTAGCGGGGGGTTAGCCAAAAACATTCAGTACTTC
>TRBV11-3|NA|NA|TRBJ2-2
CASSLAGYGTGELFF
TGTGCCAGCAGCTTAGCAGGGTATGGCACCGGGGAGCTGTTTTTT
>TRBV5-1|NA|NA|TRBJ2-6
CASSQENSGANVLTF
TGCGCCAGCAGCCAAGAGAACTCTGGGGCCAACGTCCTGACTTTC
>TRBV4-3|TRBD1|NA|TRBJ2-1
CASSLGDSIYNEQFF
TGCGCCAGCAGCCTGGGGGACAGCATATACAATGAGCAGTTCTTC
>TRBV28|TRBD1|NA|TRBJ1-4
CASSLRQGIGEKLFF
TGTGCCAGCAGTTTGAGACAGGGTATAGGGGAAAAACTGTTTTTT
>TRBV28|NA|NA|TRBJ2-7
CASRFGGSSYEQYF
TGTGCCAGCCGGTTTGGCGGCAGCTCCTACGAGCAGTACTTC
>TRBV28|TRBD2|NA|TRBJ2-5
CASALYGGGAQETQYF
TGTGCCAGCGCGCTGTATGGCGGGGGGGCCCAAGAGACCCAGTACTTC
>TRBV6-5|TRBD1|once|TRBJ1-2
CASSYGTGSYGYTF
TGTGCCAGCAGTTACGGGACAGGGTCCTATGGCTACACCTTC
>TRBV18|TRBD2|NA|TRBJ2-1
CASSPLGRGSGGNEQFF
TGTGCCAGCTCACCACTAGGGCGAGGTTCGGGAGGGAATGAGCAGTTCTTC
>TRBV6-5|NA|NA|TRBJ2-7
CASSYSYRPEIYEQYF
TGTGCCAGCAGTTACTCCTACCGCCCGGAGATCTACGAGCAGTACTTC
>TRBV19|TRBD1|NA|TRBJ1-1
CASRNNLQGLDTEAFF
TGTGCCAGTAGGAACAACCTACAGGGGTTGGACACTGAAGCTTTCTTT
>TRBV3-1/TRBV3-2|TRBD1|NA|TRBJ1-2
CASSHAGTGSGYGYTF
TGTGCCAGCAGCCACGCCGGGACAGGGTCGGGCTATGGCTACACCTTC
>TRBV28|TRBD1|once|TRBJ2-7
CASSFTGQGHNEQYF
TGTGCCAGCAGTTTTACTGGACAGGGGCACAACGAGCAGTACTTC
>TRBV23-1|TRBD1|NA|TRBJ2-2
CASSPGQGQAGELFF
TGCGCCAGCAGTCCAGGACAGGGACAAGCCGGGGAGCTGTTTTTT
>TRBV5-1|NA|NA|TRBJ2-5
CASRAGLQETQYF
TGCGCCAGCCGGGCGGGGTTACAAGAGACCCAGTACTTC
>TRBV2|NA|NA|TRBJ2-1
CATTTLAPDYNEQFF
TGTGCCACCACTACCCTAGCGCCTGACTACAATGAGCAGTTCTTC
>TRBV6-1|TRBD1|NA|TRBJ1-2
CASREDRGRKGYTF
TGTGCCAGCAGGGAAGACAGGGGGCGTAAGGGCTACACCTTC
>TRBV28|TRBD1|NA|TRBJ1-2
CATEMTGRYGYTF
TGTGCCACCGAGATGACAGGGCGCTATGGCTACACCTTC
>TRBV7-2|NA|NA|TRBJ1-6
CASSLGGQINSPLHF
TGTGCCAGCAGCTTGGGGGGGCAGATAAATTCACCCCTCCACTTT
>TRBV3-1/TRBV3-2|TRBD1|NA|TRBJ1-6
CASSQGGRGNSPLHF
TGTGCCAGCAGCCAAGGGGGCAGGGGGAATTCACCCCTCCACTTT
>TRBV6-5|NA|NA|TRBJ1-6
CASSSPGQGSNSPLHF
TGTGCCAGCAGTTCCCCCGGGCAGGGAAGTAATTCACCCCTCCACTTT
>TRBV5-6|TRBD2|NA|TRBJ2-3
CASSFGLAGRTDTQYF
TGTGCCAGCAGCTTCGGACTAGCGGGGCGCACAGATACGCAGTATTTT
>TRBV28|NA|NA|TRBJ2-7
CASSLGGLPYEQYF
TGTGCCAGCAGTTTGGGGGGATTACCCTACGAGCAGTACTTC
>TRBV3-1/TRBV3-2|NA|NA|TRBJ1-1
CASSQDVMAGAGEAFF
TGTGCCAGCAGCCAAGATGTCATGGCAGGGGCCGGCGAAGCTTTCTTT
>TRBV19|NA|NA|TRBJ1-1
CASNGRGGGGTEAFF
TGTGCCAGTAACGGCAGGGGCGGCGGGGGCACTGAAGCTTTCTTT
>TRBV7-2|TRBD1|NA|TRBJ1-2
CASSSLGGQKYGYTF
TGTGCCAGCAGCTCCCTTGGGGGACAGAAGTATGGCTACACCTTC
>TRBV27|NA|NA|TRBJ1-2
CASGSAGVYGYTF
TGTGCCAGCGGGTCGGCAGGGGTCTATGGCTACACCTTC
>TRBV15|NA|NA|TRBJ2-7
CATSRVEKGRDEQYF
TGTGCCACCAGCAGAGTTGAGAAGGGGCGAGACGAGCAGTACTTC
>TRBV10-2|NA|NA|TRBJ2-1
CASSGSRAGQYNEQFF
TGCGCCAGCAGTGGTAGTCGGGCCGGACAGTACAATGAGCAGTTCTTC
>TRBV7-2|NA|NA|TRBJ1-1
CASSSTVPQGAFF
TGTGCCAGCAGCTCAACAGTACCCCAGGGTGCTTTCTTT
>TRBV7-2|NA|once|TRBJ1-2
CASSLNRANYGYTF
TGTGCCAGCAGCTTAAACAGGGCAAACTATGGCTACACCTTC
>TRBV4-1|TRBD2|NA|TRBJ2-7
CASSQSPFSGGDEQYF
TGCGCCAGCAGCCAATCCCCATTTAGCGGGGGAGACGAGCAGTACTTC
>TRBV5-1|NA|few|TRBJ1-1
CASSPGRGMDTEAFF
TGCGCCAGCAGCCCGGGACGGGGGATGGACACTGAAGCTTTCTTT
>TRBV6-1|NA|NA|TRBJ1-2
CASSEALRGNGYTF
TGTGCCAGCAGTGAAGCGCTTCGAGGGAATGGCTACACCTTC
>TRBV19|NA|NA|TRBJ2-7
CASSIGDSDSDEQYF
TGTGCCAGTAGTATCGGAGACAGCGATTCGGACGAGCAGTACTTC
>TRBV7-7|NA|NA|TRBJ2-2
CASSLPGVHGELFF
TGTGCTAGCAGCTTACCAGGGGTTCACGGGGAGCTGTTTTTT
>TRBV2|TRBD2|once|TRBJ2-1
CASSSGLAGIDEQFF
TGTGCCAGCAGTTCCGGACTAGCGGGAATCGATGAGCAGTTCTTC
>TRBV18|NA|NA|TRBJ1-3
CASSRAVVGSGNTIYF
TGTGCCAGCTCACGCGCCGTGGTCGGCTCTGGAAACACCATATATTTT
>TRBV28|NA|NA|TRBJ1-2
CASRGQTYGYTF
TGTGCCAGCCGGGGACAAACCTATGGCTACACCTTC
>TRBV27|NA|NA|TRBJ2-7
CASSLSYSYEQYF
TGTGCCAGCAGTTTATCATACTCCTACGAGCAGTACTTC
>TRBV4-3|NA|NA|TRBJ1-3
CASSQDQGLSDTIYF
TGCGCCAGCAGCCAAGACCAGGGACTTTCGGACACCATATATTTT
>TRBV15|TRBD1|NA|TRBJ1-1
CATSTQGARRAEAFF
TGTGCCACCAGCACTCAGGGGGCGCGTAGGGCTGAAGCTTTCTTT
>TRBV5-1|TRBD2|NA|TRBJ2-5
CASSRTSGSSQETQYF
TGCGCCAGCAGTAGGACTAGCGGGAGCTCCCAAGAGACCCAGTACTTC